This T cell receptor beta chain was sequenced during a study of blood T cell repertoires in COVID-19. Overall study: The United States, Italy and Spain were the sources of the acute and convalescent COVID-19 samples. PBMCs, B-cell-depleted T cells, or T cells provided the cDNA or gDNA that made up the material.

The CDR3 length is 14 residues. Germline CDR1 and CDR2: ENHRY and SYGVKD. Deletions cut 0 bases from V and 5 bases from J, with 10 bases between. Some clones are missing from TCRdb's copy, which holds only in-frame ones; the method was immunoSEQ multiplex PCR. The data hold 150,000 to 200,000 clones, with more than 75% observed a single time. The sequence came from a man in his sixties with active or convalescent COVID-19. This chain links TRBV10-3 with TRBJ1-1; D not resolved. Specimen: peripheral blood. The CDR3 DNA reads TGTGCCATCAGTGAGTCTCGCGGGAGGACTGAAGCTTTCTTT. The encoded protein is CAISESRGRTEAFF.